The T cell receptor (beta chain) described here comes from a study of blood T cell repertoires in COVID-19. Study-wide background: COVID-19 samples collected from the United States, Italy and Spain covered acute and convalescent phases.

How the authors handled the data: Reference gene primer amplification gave estimated nucleated cell counts. Sequencing used immunoSEQ multiplex PCR; TCRdb keeps in-frame clones, though not all of them. V, J and clone size were drawn from that table, and D and trimming were deduced from the DNA. The repertoire has roughly 180,000 clones, roughly 79% of them found once; the top ten carry 11%. Germline V CDR1 and CDR2: SGHNT, YYREEE (reference sequence). The CDR3 covers 16 residues. V shed 4 bases, J shed 6 bases, and the junction held 10 bases outside the gene matches. During active infection, Seattle patients enrolled and were then monitored through disease.

The source is a middle-aged woman with COVID-19, enrolled during active disease. The chain couples TRBV5-4 to TRBJ2-5; 12 nucleotides align to TRBD1. The material sequenced was peripheral blood. CDR3 in amino acids: CASSPGTGGAVKTQYF. The DNA for the CDR3 is TGTGCCAGCAGCCCCGGGACAGGGGGCGCGGTAAAGACCCAGTACTTC.